The subject of this entry is one T cell receptor (beta chain). One junction end does not reproduce the germline sequence, and a read error may be involved. Generated by immunoSEQ multiplex PCR, the TCRdb table keeps only in-frame clones and is missing some. The sample lists around 190,000 clones, around 83% occurring once. The sample comes from a study of blood T cell repertoires in COVID-19. Study overall: COVID-19 samples from acute and convalescent phases originated in the United States, Italy and Spain.

Donors were grouped by their self-reported clinical history. This CDR3 is built from 11 residues. In germline, CDR1 is DFQATT, CDR2 SNEGSKA (reference sequence). This chain joins TRBV20-1 and TRBJ2-1; a weak D match, TRBD2 (7 bases). The sample consisted of PBMCs or T cells enriched from blood (not recorded which). The clonotype was recovered from a woman aged 25 to 39 who had been exposed to COVID-19. CDR3 DNA sequence: TGCAGTGCTGGAGACGGGGGGCCTAGGCTCTTC. Its translation: CSAGDGGPRLF.